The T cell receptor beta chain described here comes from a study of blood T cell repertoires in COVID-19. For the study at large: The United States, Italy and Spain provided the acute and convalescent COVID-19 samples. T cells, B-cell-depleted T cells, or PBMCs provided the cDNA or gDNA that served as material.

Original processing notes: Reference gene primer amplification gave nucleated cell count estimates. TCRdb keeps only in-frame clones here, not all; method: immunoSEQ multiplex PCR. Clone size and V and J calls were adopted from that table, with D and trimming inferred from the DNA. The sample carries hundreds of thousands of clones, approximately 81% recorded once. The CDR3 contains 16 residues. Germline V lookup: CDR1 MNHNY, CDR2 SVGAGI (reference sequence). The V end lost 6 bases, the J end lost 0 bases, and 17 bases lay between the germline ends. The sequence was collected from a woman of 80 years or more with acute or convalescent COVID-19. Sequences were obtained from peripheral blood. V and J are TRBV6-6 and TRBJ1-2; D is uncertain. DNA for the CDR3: TGTGCCAGCAGAGCCGAAACCGGAGTATCTAACTATGGCTACACCTTC. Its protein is CASRAETGVSNYGYTF.